A single sample is the source of the 29 T cell receptor beta chains below, sequenced in a study of CD8 T cells in Susac syndrome (dated by TCRdb to the late 2010s). Libraries were prepared through the immunoSEQ multiplex PCR assay. RNA was extracted using the RNeasy kit, and roughly 0.45 to 1 ug of the RNA was reverse transcribed with random hexamers. TCRdb reprocessing: public reads trimmed at Q25 with fastp, clones called with MiXCR, in-frame beta chains kept. Merged by CDR3 protein, the rows form single entries marked with the most common genes and DNA. The sample table lists roughly 200,000 distinct CDR3 sequences, roughly 95% of them with a count of one. Of the sample, over 0.08% is held by the ten largest clones. Material: CD4+ T cells from PBMCs. The receptors stem from a human donor in good health.

V gene TRBV30 combines with J gene TRBJ2-7; possible D gene TRBD2, 6 bases. The V end was cut by 0 bases, the J end by 3 bases, with 9 bases between. The CDR3 runs to 13 residues. The germline V gene encodes CDR1 GTSNPN and CDR2 SVGIG (reference sequence). The chain's CDR3 is CAWSVDGSYEQYF. The DNA of the CDR3 is TGTGCCTGGAGTGTTGACGGGAGCTACGAGCAGTACTTC.

The gene calls are TRBV29-1 and TRBJ2-5, with TRBD2 matching 8 bases. The CDR3 runs 11 residues. Germline V CDR1 and CDR2: SQVTM, ANQGSEA. Losses at the gene ends were 7 bases for V and 5 bases for J; bases not matched to a gene: 3. This CDR3 is CSGTSSETQYF. CDR3 DNA: TGCAGCGGGACTAGCTCGGAGACCCAGTACTTC.

The chain joins TRBV30 to TRBJ2-7; TRBD1 matches 8 bases. Germline CDR1 is GTSNPN and CDR2 is SVGIG (reference sequence). The V gene end was trimmed by 5 bases and the J gene end by 0 bases; junction bases not matched to a gene: 0. The CDR3 sequence is 12 residues long. CDR3 region: CAWGTGSYEQYF. The CDR3 DNA sequence: TGTGCCTGGGGGACAGGCTCCTACGAGCAGTACTTC.

The gene calls are TRBV30 and TRBJ2-2; D may be TRBD1 (6 bases). This CDR3 has 15 residues. Trimming removed 3 bases from V and 2 bases from J, with 13 bases in between. Germline CDR1 reads GTSNPN; CDR2 reads SVGIG (reference sequence). The CDR3 nucleotides read TGTGCCTGGAGCCCCGGGACACTTAACACCGGGGAGCTGTTTTTT. This encodes CAWSPGTLNTGELFF.

The chain uses TRBV28 and TRBJ2-3; TRBD2 might be the D (5 bases). Germline CDR1 MDHEN, CDR2 SYDVKM. V gave up 6 bases and J gave up 1 base, with 14 bases separating them. The CDR3 runs 15 residues. The CDR3: CASRLGADGTDTQYF. The CDR3 nucleotides read TGTGCCAGCAGACTCGGAGCGGATGGCACAGATACGCAGTATTTT.

The rearrangement joins TRBV28 to TRBJ2-5; 8 bases align to TRBD1. CDR3 length: 16 amino acids. With V trimmed by 6 bases and J by 1 base, 10 bases remained unmatched. Per germline, CDR1 MDHEN and CDR2 SYDVKM. The CDR3 loop is CASSPGQGGSQETQYF. In DNA form, the CDR3 reads TGTGCCAGCAGCCCCGGACAGGGTGGGTCCCAAGAGACCCAGTACTTC. Supplemented by reference TRBV28 and TRBJ2-5, the full variable domain reads DVKVTQSSRYLVKRTGEKVFLECVQDMDHENMFWYRQDPGLGLRLIYFSYDVKMKEKGDIPEGYSVSREKKERFSLILESASTNQTSMYLCASSPGQGGSQETQYFGPGTRLLVL.

This chain joins TRBV9 and TRBJ2-1, with 9 bases aligning to TRBD2. The V gene end was trimmed by 0 bases and the J gene end by 8 bases; junction bases not matched to a gene: 9. Germline CDR1 and CDR2: SGDLS and YYNGEE. This CDR3 has 16 amino acids. CDR3 sequence: CASSVGISGSSDEQFF. The CDR3 region has the DNA TGTGCCAGCAGCGTAGGTATTAGCGGGAGTTCAGATGAGCAGTTCTTC.

The table lists this clonotype with a count of one. As DNA, the CDR3 is TGTGCCAGCTCACCGGAGGCCGGACTCGAAGGGTTCTTC. This translates into CASSPEAGLEGFF. The rearrangement joins TRBV18 to TRBJ2-1; weak D call: TRBD2 (5 bases). V was clipped by 3 bases and J by 15 bases, with 18 bases between them. The CDR3 is 13 amino acids. CDR1 and CDR2 (germline): KGHSH, LQKENI.

The chain has TRBV2 and TRBJ2-7, with no clear D. The V gene's germline CDR1 is SNHLY and CDR2 FYNNEI. V was pared by 8 bases and J by 3 bases, with 8 bases between. This CDR3 spans 11 amino acids. CDR3 nucleotide sequence: TGTGCCAGCGGTAAGGACTACGAGCAGTACTTC. It translates to CASGKDYEQYF. Supplemented by reference TRBV2 and TRBJ2-7, the full variable domain reads EPEVTQTPSHQVTQMGQEVILRCVPISNHLYFYWYRQILGQKVEFLVSFYNNEISEKSEIFDDQFSVERPDGSNFTLKIRSTKLEDSAMYFCASGKDYEQYFGPGTRLTVT.

The V gene is TRBV5-6, the J gene TRBJ2-3, with D possibly TRBD2 on 6 matching bases. This CDR3 region has 16 residues. V gave up 3 bases and J gave up 2 bases, with 16 bases separating them. Germline V gene lookup returns CDR1 SGHDT and CDR2 YYEEEE. CDR3 sequence (DNA): TGTGCCAGCAGCTCCCCATTAGCGGAGGCCACAGATACGCAGTATTTT. Its protein product is CASSSPLAEATDTQYF. The full variable domain, completed using reference TRBV5-6 and TRBJ2-3, is DAGVTQSPTHLIKTRGQQVTLRCSPKSGHDTVSWYQQALGQGPQFIFQYYEEEERQRGNFPDRFSGHQFPNYSSELNVNALLLGDSALYLCASSSPLAEATDTQYFGPGTRLTVL.

In the case of this clonotype: An end of the junction differs from the germline gene, which may be a read error. The CDR3 loop reads CSAREWTLTSRQFYSEQFF. The CDR3 coding sequence is TGCAGTGCTAGAGAGTGGACTTTAACGAGCCGCCAATTTTACAGTGAGCAGTTCTTC. The chain has TRBV20-1 and TRBJ2-1; weak D call: TRBD2 (5 bases). The CDR3 sequence is 19 residues long. The germline V gene has CDR1 DFQATT and CDR2 SNEGSKA (reference sequence).

V is TRBV28 and J is TRBJ2-6, with no clear D. The CDR3 runs 16 residues. The V gene's germline CDR1 is MDHEN and CDR2 SYDVKM. V dropped 1 base and J dropped 0 bases, with 7 bases sitting between them. This chain's CDR3 is CASSLSDFSGANVLTF. CDR3 DNA: TGTGCCAGCAGTTTATCCGATTTCTCTGGGGCCAACGTCCTGACTTTC.

V gene TRBV12-3 or TRBV12-4 combines with J gene TRBJ1-1; D is ambiguous. This CDR3 has 15 residues. V lost 4 bases and J lost 1, with 13 bases in between. The chain's CDR3 is CASSWAGTGNTEAFF. The CDR3 DNA reads as TGTGCCAGCAGTTGGGCAGGTACGGGGAACACTGAAGCTTTCTTT.

The rearrangement joins TRBV3-1 to TRBJ2-7; D tentatively fits TRBD1 or TRBD2 (6 bases each). The CDR3 has 14 residues. V lost 5 bases and J lost 4, with 15 bases in between. Germline V lookup: CDR1 LGHDT, CDR2 YNNKEL (reference sequence). The CDR3 spells CASSSIGGRYEQYF. CDR3 nucleotides: TGTGCCAGCAGCTCTATTGGGGGGCGATACGAGCAGTACTTC.

This sequence joins TRBV5-4 and TRBJ1-3; no definite D call. V was cut by 4 bases and J by 5 bases, with 4 bases left in between. Germline CDR1 and CDR2: SGHNT and YYREEE (reference sequence). The CDR3 spans 11 residues. DNA for the CDR3: TGTGCCAGCAGCCGCCGAAACACCATATATTTT. Its protein is CASSRRNTIYF. The whole variable domain, filled in from reference TRBV5-4 and TRBJ1-3, reads ETGVTQSPTHLIKTRGQQVTLRCSSQSGHNTVSWYQQALGQGPQFIFQYYREEENGRGNFPPRFSGLQFPNYSSELNVNALELDDSALYLCASSRRNTIYFGEGSWLTVV.

The chain combines TRBV5-4 with TRBJ2-1; D is unresolved. The germline V gene has CDR1 SGHNT and CDR2 YYREEE (reference sequence). This CDR3 spans 13 amino acids. The ends were cut back, 4 bases at V and 11 bases at J, with 16 bases in the middle. CDR3: CASSPSTSNQQFF. CDR3 DNA: TGTGCCAGCAGCCCCTCGACCAGTAATCAGCAGTTCTTC.

This clonotype was recorded only once. The chain couples TRBV15 to TRBJ1-5; no firm D call. The CDR3 loop spans 17 amino acids. The germline CDR1 and CDR2 sequences are LNHNV and YYDKDF (reference sequence). Trimming removed 5 bases from V and 4 bases from J, with 21 bases in between. The CDR3 DNA follows: TGTGCCACCAGCGGGGTACAGCCTCCTTTACGGAATCAGCCCCAGCATTTT. This gives the protein CATSGVQPPLRNQPQHF.

The chain uses TRBV30 and TRBJ2-7, with TRBD1 as a possible D gene (5 bases). Trimming took 3 bases from V and 5 from J, leaving 14 bases between them. Germline values: CDR1 GTSNPN, CDR2 SVGIG (reference sequence). CDR3 length equals 13 residues. CDR3 bases: TGTGCCTGGAGGGCGTCCAGGGCCCACGAGCAGTACTTC. Amino acid sequence: CAWRASRAHEQYF.

In its sample, this clonotype was seen once. The genes are TRBV6-5 and TRBJ2-1; D gene unclear. The CDR3 runs 14 residues. Per germline, CDR1 MNHEY and CDR2 SVGAGI. Trimming took 2 bases from V and 3 from J, leaving 8 bases between them. Here the CDR3 reads CASSYGVDYNEQFF. The CDR3 DNA reads as TGTGCCAGCAGTTACGGGGTAGACTACAATGAGCAGTTCTTC.

This chain connects TRBV20-1 to TRBJ2-7; D is unresolved. Trimming cost V 3 bases and J 5 bases, with 11 bases left between them. The CDR3 covers 12 residues. The germline CDR1 and CDR2 sequences are DFQATT and SNEGSKA (reference sequence). The CDR3 DNA reads TGCAGTGCTAGGCCTAGGTCCCACGAGCAGTACTTC. It translates to CSARPRSHEQYF.

This chain connects TRBV20-1 to TRBJ2-7; tentative D call: TRBD1 (5 bases). The ends were cut back, 4 bases at V and 0 bases at J, with 10 bases in the middle. Germline CDR1 is DFQATT and CDR2 is SNEGSKA (reference sequence). The CDR3 has 13 residues. This CDR3 reads CSAIADSSYEQYF. CDR3 DNA sequence: TGCAGTGCTATAGCAGACAGCTCCTACGAGCAGTACTTC.

The chain has TRBV18 and TRBJ1-3; D uncertain. Trimming pared 2 bases from V and 0 bases from J, leaving 8 bases between. This CDR3 has 15 amino acids. Germline loops: CDR1 KGHSH, CDR2 LQKENI. CDR3 in DNA: TGTGCCAGCTCACCATCCATCGACTCTGGAAACACCATATATTTT. Translation: CASSPSIDSGNTIYF.

This CDR3 is CAWSPNTGELFF. The CDR3 DNA is TGTGCCTGGAGTCCCAACACCGGGGAGCTGTTTTTT. V is TRBV30 and J is TRBJ2-2; D not resolved. Germline CDR1 is GTSNPN and CDR2 is SVGIG (reference sequence). This CDR3 spans 12 amino acids. V shed 2 bases and J shed 2 bases, with 3 bases lying between them.

CDR3 loop: CSASSGGEETQYF. The CDR3 region has the DNA TGCAGTGCTTCTAGCGGAGGGGAAGAGACCCAGTACTTC. The J gene is TRBJ2-5, the V gene TRBV20-1, with 7 bases aligning to TRBD2. CDR1 is DFQATT, CDR2 SNEGSKA, per germline (reference sequence). The CDR3 loop spans 13 amino acids. The junction had 6 bases not matched to a gene; V was cut back by 5 bases and J by 3 bases.

The chain has TRBV27 and TRBJ2-7; D assignment may be TRBD1 or TRBD2 (5 bases each). Germline V gives CDR1 MNHEY, CDR2 SMNVEV (reference sequence). CDR3 length: 14 residues. V shed 6 bases and J shed 2 bases, with 14 bases lying between them. This CDR3 is CASRLGTLAYEQYF. In DNA, the CDR3 is TGTGCCAGCAGGCTGGGGACGCTCGCCTACGAGCAGTACTTC.

The V and J genes are TRBV20-1 and TRBJ2-5, with 7 bases fitting TRBD1. CDR1 and CDR2 from the germline V gene are DFQATT and SNEGSKA (reference sequence). This CDR3 comprises 13 residues. Unmatched junction bases numbered 4, after V lost 5 bases and J lost 1 base. The CDR3 DNA is TGCAGTGCTGCTTGGGACAGCCAAGAGACCCAGTACTTC. Translated, it gives CSAAWDSQETQYF.

The chain has TRBV6-2 or TRBV6-3 and TRBJ2-1; no reliable D call. V was pared by 6 bases and J by 7 bases, with 19 bases between. CDR3 length equals 15 residues. Germline loops: CDR1 MNHEY, CDR2 SVGEGT. This CDR3 is CASSRVVGFGNEQFF. CDR3 DNA: TGTGCCAGCAGCCGGGTCGTTGGATTTGGGAATGAGCAGTTCTTC.

CDR3 sequence: CTSSQDSRGCETQYF. The CDR3 DNA sequence: TGCACCAGCAGCCAAGATTCCAGGGGTTGTGAGACCCAGTACTTC. The rearrangement links TRBV1 to TRBJ2-5; the table's D gene call, TRBD1, was not cross checked with the DNA. TRBV1 is flagged as a pseudogene. The CDR3 is 15 residues long.

The genes are TRBV3-1 and TRBJ2-5; no clear D. Germline CDR1 reads LGHDT; CDR2 reads YNNKEL (reference sequence). Trimming took off 5 bases at V and 5 bases at J, with 9 bases between the two ends. This CDR3 spans 12 amino acids. The CDR3 coding sequence is TGTGCCAGCAGCGCCGGAGCCGAGACCCAGTACTTC. Translating it yields CASSAGAETQYF.